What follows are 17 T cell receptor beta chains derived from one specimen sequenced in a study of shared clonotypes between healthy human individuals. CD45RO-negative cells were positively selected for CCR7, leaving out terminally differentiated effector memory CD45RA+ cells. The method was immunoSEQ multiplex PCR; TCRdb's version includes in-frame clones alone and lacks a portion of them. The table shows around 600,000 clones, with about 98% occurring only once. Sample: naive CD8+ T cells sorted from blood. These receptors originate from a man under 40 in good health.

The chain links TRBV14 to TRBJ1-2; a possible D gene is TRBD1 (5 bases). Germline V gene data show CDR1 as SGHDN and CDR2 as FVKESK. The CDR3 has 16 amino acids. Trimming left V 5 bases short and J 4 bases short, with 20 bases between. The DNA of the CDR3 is TGTGCCAGCAGCTTTGTTCAGGGCGGCCGGGGCTATGGCTACACCTTC. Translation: CASSFVQGGRGYGYTF.

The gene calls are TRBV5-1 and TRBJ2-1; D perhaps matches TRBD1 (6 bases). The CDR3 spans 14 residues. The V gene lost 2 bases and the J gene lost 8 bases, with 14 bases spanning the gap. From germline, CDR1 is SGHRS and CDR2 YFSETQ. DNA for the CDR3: TGCGCCAGCAGCTTAGGGCAGGGGCCCGATGAGCAGTTCTTC. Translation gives CASSLGQGPDEQFF.

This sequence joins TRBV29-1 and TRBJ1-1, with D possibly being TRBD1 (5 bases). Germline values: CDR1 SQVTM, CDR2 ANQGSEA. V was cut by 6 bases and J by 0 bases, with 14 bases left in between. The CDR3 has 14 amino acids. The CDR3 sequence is CSVRDRNMNTEAFF. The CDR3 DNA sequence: TGCAGCGTCAGAGACAGAAACATGAACACTGAAGCTTTCTTT.

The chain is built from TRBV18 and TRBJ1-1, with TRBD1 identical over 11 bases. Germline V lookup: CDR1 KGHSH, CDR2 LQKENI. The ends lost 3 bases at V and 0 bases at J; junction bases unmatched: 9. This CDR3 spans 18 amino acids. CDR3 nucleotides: TGTGCCAGCTCACCTTTAGGGACAGGGGGACCCATGAACACTGAAGCTTTCTTT. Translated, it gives CASSPLGTGGPMNTEAFF.

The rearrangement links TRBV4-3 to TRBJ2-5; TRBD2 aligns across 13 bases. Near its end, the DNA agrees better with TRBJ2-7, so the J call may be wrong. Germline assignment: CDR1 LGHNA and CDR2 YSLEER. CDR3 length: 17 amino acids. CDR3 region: CASSPTPGTSGTYEQYF. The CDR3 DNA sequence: TGCGCCAGCAGCCCTACCCCCGGGACTAGCGGGACCTACGAGCAGTACTTC.

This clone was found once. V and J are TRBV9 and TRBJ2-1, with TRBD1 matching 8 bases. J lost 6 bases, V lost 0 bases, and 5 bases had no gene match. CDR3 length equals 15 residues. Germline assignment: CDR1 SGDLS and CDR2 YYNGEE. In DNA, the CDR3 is TGTGCCAGCAGCGTAGACGGACAGGGCGGCAATGAGCAGTTCTTC. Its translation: CASSVDGQGGNEQFF. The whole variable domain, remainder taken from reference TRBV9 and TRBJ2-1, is DSGVTQTPKHLITATGQRVTLRCSPRSGDLSVYWYQQSLDQGLQFLIQYYNGEERAKGNILERFSAQQFPDLHSELNLSSLELGDSALYFCASSVDGQGGNEQFFGPGTRLTVL.

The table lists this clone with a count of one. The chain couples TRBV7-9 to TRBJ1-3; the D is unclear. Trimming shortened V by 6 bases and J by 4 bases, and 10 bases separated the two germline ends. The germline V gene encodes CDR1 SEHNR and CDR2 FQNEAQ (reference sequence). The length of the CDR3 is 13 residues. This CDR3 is CASRPGAGNTIYF. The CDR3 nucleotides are TGTGCCAGCAGGCCGGGTGCAGGAAACACCATATATTTT.

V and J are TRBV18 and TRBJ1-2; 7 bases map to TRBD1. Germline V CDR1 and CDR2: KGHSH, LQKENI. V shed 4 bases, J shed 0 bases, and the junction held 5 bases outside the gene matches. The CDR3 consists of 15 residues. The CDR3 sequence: CASSLRTGTNYGYTF. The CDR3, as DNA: TGTGCCAGCTCACTCAGGACAGGAACTAACTATGGCTACACCTTC.

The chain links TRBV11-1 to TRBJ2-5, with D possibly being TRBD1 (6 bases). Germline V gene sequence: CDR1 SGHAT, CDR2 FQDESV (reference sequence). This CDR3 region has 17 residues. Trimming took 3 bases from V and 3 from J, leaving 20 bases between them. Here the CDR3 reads CASSFSGQTGREETQYF. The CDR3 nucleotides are TGTGCCAGCAGCTTTTCTGGCCAGACAGGCCGCGAAGAGACCCAGTACTTC.

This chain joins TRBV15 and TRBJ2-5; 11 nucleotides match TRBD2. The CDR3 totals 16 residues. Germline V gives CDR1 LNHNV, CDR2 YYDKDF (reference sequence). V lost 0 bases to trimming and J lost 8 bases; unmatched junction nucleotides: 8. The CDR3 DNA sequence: TGTGCCACCAGCAGAGAACAACTAGCGGGAGTCGGTACCCAGTACTTC. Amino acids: CATSREQLAGVGTQYF.

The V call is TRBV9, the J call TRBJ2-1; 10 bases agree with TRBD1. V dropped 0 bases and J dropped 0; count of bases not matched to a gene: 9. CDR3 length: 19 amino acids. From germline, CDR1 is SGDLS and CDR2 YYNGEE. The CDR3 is CASSVAVPGQGSSYNEQFF. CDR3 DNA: TGTGCCAGCAGCGTAGCCGTCCCGGGACAGGGGAGCTCCTACAATGAGCAGTTCTTC.

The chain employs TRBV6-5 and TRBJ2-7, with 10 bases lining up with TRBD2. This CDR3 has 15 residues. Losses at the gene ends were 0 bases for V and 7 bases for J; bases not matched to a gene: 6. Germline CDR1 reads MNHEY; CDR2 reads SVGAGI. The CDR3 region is CASSYSPSGSSEQYF. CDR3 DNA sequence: TGTGCCAGCAGTTACTCTCCTAGCGGGAGTTCGGAGCAGTACTTC.

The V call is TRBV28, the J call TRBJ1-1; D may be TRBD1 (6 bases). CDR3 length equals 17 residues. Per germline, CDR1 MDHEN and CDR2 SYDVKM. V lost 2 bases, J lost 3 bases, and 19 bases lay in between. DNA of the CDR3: TGTGCCAGCAGTTTAACTGGGGGCAGCAGGGAGGACACTGAAGCTTTCTTT. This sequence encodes CASSLTGGSREDTEAFF.

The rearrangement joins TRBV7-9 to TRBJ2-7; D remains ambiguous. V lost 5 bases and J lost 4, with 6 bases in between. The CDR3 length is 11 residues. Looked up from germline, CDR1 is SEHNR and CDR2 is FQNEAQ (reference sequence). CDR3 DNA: TGTGCCAGCAGCCCGAGATACGAGCAGTACTTC. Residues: CASSPRYEQYF. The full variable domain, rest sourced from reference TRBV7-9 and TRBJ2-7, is DTGVSQNPRHKITKRGQNVTFRCDPISEHNRLYWYRQTLGQGPEFLTYFQNEAQLEKSRLLSDRFSAERPKGSFSTLEIQRTEQGDSAMYLCASSPRYEQYFGPGTRLTVT.

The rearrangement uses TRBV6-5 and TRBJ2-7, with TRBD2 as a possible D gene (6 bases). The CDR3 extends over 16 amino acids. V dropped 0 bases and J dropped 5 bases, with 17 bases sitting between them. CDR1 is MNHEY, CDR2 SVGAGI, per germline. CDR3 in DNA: TGTGCCAGCAGTTACTCGGGGGGTCCCCCGAGTGACGAGCAGTACTTC. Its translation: CASSYSGGPPSDEQYF.

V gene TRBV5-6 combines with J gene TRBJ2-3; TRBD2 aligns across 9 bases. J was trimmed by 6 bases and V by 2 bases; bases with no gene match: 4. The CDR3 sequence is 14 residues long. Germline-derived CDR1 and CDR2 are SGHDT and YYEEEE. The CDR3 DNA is TGTGCCAGCAGCTTAGTAGCGGGAGCTGATACGCAGTATTTT. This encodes CASSLVAGADTQYF.

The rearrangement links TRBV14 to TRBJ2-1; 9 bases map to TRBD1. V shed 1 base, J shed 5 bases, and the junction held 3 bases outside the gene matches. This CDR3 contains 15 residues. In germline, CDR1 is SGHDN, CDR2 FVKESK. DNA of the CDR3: TGTGCCAGCAGCCAAGTCTGGACAGGGGACAATGAGCAGTTCTTC. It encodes CASSQVWTGDNEQFF. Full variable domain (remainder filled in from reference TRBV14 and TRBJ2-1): EAGVTQFPSHSVIEKGQTVTLRCDPISGHDNLYWYRRVMGKEIKFLLHFVKESKQDESGMPNNRFLAERTGGTYSTLKVQPAELEDSGVYFCASSQVWTGDNEQFFGPGTRLTVL.